This passage covers 19 T cell receptor beta chains from one sample sequenced in a study of blood T cell repertoires in COVID-19. Clones were sequenced by immunoSEQ multiplex PCR, and TCRdb holds only the in-frame ones, with some missing. The sample includes roughly 75,000 clones, roughly four fifths seen only once; the top ten take over 25%. The sample was peripheral blood. These receptor sequences come from a man between 65 and 85 years old with acute or convalescent COVID-19.

The CDR3 nucleotides read TGTGCCATCAGTGGACAGGGGAATCGGGGAAACGAGCAGTACTTC. Protein: CAISGQGNRGNEQYF. The chain combines TRBV10-3 with TRBJ2-7; 8 nucleotides line up with TRBD1. The trim removed 4 bases at V and 5 bases at J, leaving 10 bases unmatched. The V gene's germline CDR1 is ENHRY and CDR2 SYGVKD. CDR3 length: 15 residues.

The chain employs TRBV7-9 and TRBJ1-4, with 10 bases aligning to TRBD1. V lost 9 bases, J lost 1 base, and 5 bases stayed unmatched. The CDR3 runs to 15 residues. The V gene's germline CDR1 is SEHNR and CDR2 FQNEAQ (reference sequence). The CDR3 DNA sequence: TGTGCCAGTGCGACAGGGGGCGAAACTAATGAAAAACTGTTTTTT. Translated, it gives CASATGGETNEKLFF.

This clone has just one count. The rearrangement joins TRBV30 to TRBJ2-1, with D perhaps TRBD1 (6 bases). The CDR3 has 15 amino acids. V was pared by 0 bases and J by 3 bases, with 12 bases between. Germline V gene data show CDR1 as GTSNPN and CDR2 as SVGIG (reference sequence). The CDR3: CAWSVETGGYNEQFF. CDR3 in DNA: TGTGCCTGGAGTGTAGAGACAGGAGGCTACAATGAGCAGTTCTTC.

This chain links TRBV5-5 with TRBJ2-3; maybe TRBD1 (6 bases). The germline V and J ends were trimmed by 1 base and 0 bases, with 9 bases remaining between them. This CDR3 is built from 15 residues. CDR1 and CDR2 from the germline V gene are SGHKS and YYEKEE (reference sequence). This chain's CDR3 is CASSLTGPSTDTQYF. The CDR3 region has the DNA TGTGCCAGCAGCTTGACAGGGCCAAGCACAGATACGCAGTATTTT.

This chain uses TRBV25-1 with TRBJ1-2; possibly TRBD1 for D (6 bases). Germline CDR1 is MGHDK and CDR2 is SYGVNS. V dropped 7 bases and J dropped 5 bases, with 17 bases sitting between them. This CDR3 contains 14 residues. CDR3 in DNA: TGTGCCAGCAATGACCCCGGCAGGGGATATGGCTACACCTTC. Translating gives CASNDPGRGYGYTF.

This sequence joins TRBV5-6 and TRBJ2-2; 7 nucleotides line up with TRBD1. The V gene end was trimmed by 4 bases and the J gene end by 10 bases; junction bases not matched to a gene: 7. This CDR3 contains 13 residues. CDR1 and CDR2 (germline): SGHDT, YYEEEE. In nucleotides, the CDR3 is TGTGCCAGCAGCGGGACAGATGCCCAGGAGCTGTTTTTT. This translates into CASSGTDAQELFF.

V gene TRBV7-2 combines with J gene TRBJ2-7, with D tentatively TRBD2 (5 bases). With 5 bases removed from V and 1 base from J, the gap between germline ends came to 15 bases. This CDR3 is 15 amino acids long. The V gene's germline CDR1 is SGHTA and CDR2 FQGNSA. The CDR3 loop is CASSPFERPSYEQYF. CDR3 DNA: TGTGCCAGCAGCCCTTTCGAGCGGCCTTCCTACGAGCAGTACTTC.

CDR3 in DNA: TGTGCCAGCACCGAAGAGGCAGGGCTTAATGAGCAGTTCTTC. Amino acid sequence: CASTEEAGLNEQFF. This chain joins TRBV2 and TRBJ2-1; tentatively, D is TRBD1 (5 bases). The CDR3 sequence is 14 residues long. Germline V gene sequence: CDR1 SNHLY, CDR2 FYNNEI. Trimming removed 7 bases from V and 7 bases from J, with 17 bases in between. Full variable domain (outside the CDR3, taken from reference TRBV2 and TRBJ2-1): EPEVTQTPSHQVTQMGQEVILRCVPISNHLYFYWYRQILGQKVEFLVSFYNNEISEKSEIFDDQFSVERPDGSNFTLKIRSTKLEDSAMYFCASTEEAGLNEQFFGPGTRLTVL.

DNA for the CDR3: TGTGCCAGCAGCTTAGGGGGAGCCCTCACTGAAGCTTTCTTT. It codes for CASSLGGALTEAFF. The chain links TRBV7-9 to TRBJ1-1; no clear D gene. The germline V and J ends were trimmed by 1 base and 4 bases, with 10 bases remaining between them. The CDR3 length is 14 residues. CDR1 and CDR2 (germline): SEHNR, FQNEAQ (reference sequence).

This rearrangement joins TRBV29-1 to TRBJ2-3, with no clear D. Germline CDR1 and CDR2: SQVTM and ANQGSEA. V shed 4 bases and J shed 1 base, with 9 bases lying between them. The CDR3 is 13 amino acids. CDR3 coding DNA: TGCAGCGTTGGAGGTGATGGCACAGATACGCAGTATTTT. Translation: CSVGGDGTDTQYF.

The CDR3 nucleotides read TGTGCCAGCAGGCCGGGGACAGGGGGTACCGGGGAGCTGTTTTTT. It codes for CASRPGTGGTGELFF. The chain carries TRBV9 and TRBJ2-2; 11 nucleotides line up with TRBD1. CDR1 and CDR2 from the germline V gene are SGDLS and YYNGEE. The CDR3 is made up of 15 amino acids. Trimming took 5 bases from V and 5 from J; bases not matched to a gene: 5.

The V gene is TRBV30, the J gene TRBJ1-4; D unclear. This CDR3 has 13 amino acids. Looked up from germline, CDR1 is GTSNPN and CDR2 is SVGIG (reference sequence). V was clipped by 2 bases and J by 7 bases, with 11 bases between them. Here the CDR3 reads CAWSPGVGEKLFF. As DNA, the CDR3 is TGTGCCTGGAGTCCGGGAGTGGGTGAAAAACTGTTTTTT.

This chain joins TRBV24-1 and TRBJ2-7, with TRBD2 identical over 9 bases. The CDR3 consists of 14 residues. CDR1 and CDR2 (germline): KGHDR, SFDVKD. The junction had 3 bases not matched to a gene; V was cut back by 5 bases and J by 2 bases. The DNA of the CDR3 is TGTGCCACCAGTGGTAGCGGGAGTGCCTACGAGCAGTACTTC. This translates into CATSGSGSAYEQYF.

This clone showed up just once. This rearrangement joins TRBV2 to TRBJ2-7; TRBD1 matches at 9 bases. There are 15 residues in the CDR3. Trimming took 4 bases from V and 6 from J; bases not matched to a gene: 10. Germline CDR1 and CDR2: SNHLY and FYNNEI. CDR3 bases: TGTGCCAGCAGTGGGTCCCGGGACAGGGTTGGCGAGCAGTACTTC. Amino acids: CASSGSRDRVGEQYF.

This clone was seen only a few times. The chain carries TRBV4-3 and TRBJ2-1; 14 nucleotides line up with TRBD2. J was trimmed by 9 bases and V by 6 bases; bases with no gene match: 7. CDR1 is LGHNA, CDR2 YSLEER, per germline. This CDR3 is 15 amino acids long. CDR3 DNA: TGCGCCAGCAGTCCTGGACTAGCGGGAGGACGTGAGCAGTTCTTC. Residues: CASSPGLAGGREQFF.

The genes are TRBV10-3 and TRBJ1-2; unclear D gene. CDR3 size: 14 residues. CDR1 is ENHRY and CDR2 is SYGVKD in the germline V gene. Trimming left V 3 bases short and J 1 base short, with 9 bases between. The chain's CDR3 is CAISDLGSNYGYTF. CDR3 nucleotide sequence: TGTGCCATCAGTGACCTCGGGAGTAACTATGGCTACACCTTC.

This chain links TRBV10-3 with TRBJ2-1; D uncertain. V was shortened by 11 bases and J by 8 bases, with 16 bases between the two germline ends. Germline V CDR1 and CDR2: ENHRY, SYGVKD. This CDR3 is built from 12 residues. The CDR3 bases are TGTGCCTTCGCGCGGTCCGACGATGAGCAGTTCTTC. It is translated as CAFARSDDEQFF.

This clone was picked up a small number of times. This sequence joins TRBV4-3 and TRBJ2-2; D not resolved. This CDR3 contains 15 residues. Germline CDR1 LGHNA, CDR2 YSLEER. With 1 base removed from V and 4 bases from J, the gap between germline ends came to 10 bases. The CDR3 sequence is CASSQALDTTGELFF. Here the CDR3 DNA reads TGCGCCAGCAGCCAAGCCTTAGATACCACCGGGGAGCTGTTTTTT.

This clone was detected only a few times. This chain uses TRBV5-1 with TRBJ1-2, with no clear D. The CDR3 totals 14 residues. V was cut by 0 bases and J by 4 bases, with 10 bases left in between. Germline V gene data show CDR1 as SGHRS and CDR2 as YFSETQ. The DNA for the CDR3 is TGCGCCAGCAGCTTGGAGGCGGGAATCTATGGCTACACCTTC. Its protein product is CASSLEAGIYGYTF. The full variable domain, rest sourced from reference TRBV5-1 and TRBJ1-2, is KAGVTQTPRYLIKTRGQQVTLSCSPISGHRSVSWYQQTPGQGLQFLFEYFSETQRNKGNFPGRFSGRQFSNSRSEMNVSTLELGDSALYLCASSLEAGIYGYTFGSGTRLTVV.